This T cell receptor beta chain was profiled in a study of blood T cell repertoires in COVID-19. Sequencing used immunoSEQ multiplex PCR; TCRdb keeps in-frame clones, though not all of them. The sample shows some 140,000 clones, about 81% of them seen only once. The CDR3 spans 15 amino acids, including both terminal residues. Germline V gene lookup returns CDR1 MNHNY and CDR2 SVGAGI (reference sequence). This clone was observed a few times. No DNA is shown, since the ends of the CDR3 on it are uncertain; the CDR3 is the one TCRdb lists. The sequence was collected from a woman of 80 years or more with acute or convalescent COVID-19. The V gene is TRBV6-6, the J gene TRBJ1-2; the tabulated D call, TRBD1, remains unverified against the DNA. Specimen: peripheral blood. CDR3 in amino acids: CASSSSTGGFYGYTF.